This T cell receptor (beta chain) comes out of a study of beta chain features in type 1 diabetes. Study-level information: The samples had 107,917,701 sorted cells examined in all.

The V gene end was trimmed by 7 bases and the J gene end by 2 bases; junction bases not matched to a gene: 4. The CDR3 runs to 13 residues. Germline CDR1 and CDR2: SQVTM and ANQGSEA. This clone was counted a few times. Its matching antigen is unknown. The same CDR3 can be traced to other DNA sequences in this sample. Regarding the study as a whole: Patients with type 1 diabetes showed fewer VDJ junction insertions and more deletions. TCRB CDR3s were moderately but significantly shorter in Type 1 diabetes patients in all four CD4+ subsets.

The whole isolated RNA underwent reverse transcription, so sequencing captured expressed TCRB transcripts. Here immunoSEQ multiplex PCR was the method, and the copy in TCRdb shows in-frame clones only, minus some. The table lists 600,000 to 700,000 clones, roughly 12% of them singletons, with roughly 0.11% in the top ten. Sequenced input: naive CD4+ T cells from blood. This receptor was obtained from a man aged 25-40 years with type 1 diabetes. The chain combines TRBV29-1 with TRBJ1-3; 8 nucleotides line up with TRBD1. The CDR3 bases are TGCAGCGCGGAACAGGGGGCTGGAAACACCATATATTTT. This encodes CSAEQGAGNTIYF.